Listed below are T cell receptor beta chains from one sample, sequenced in a study of blood T cells in healthy people across ages. Using its own MiXCR run on the 5' RACE reads, TCRdb lists one record per CDR3 protein. The sample includes some 1.5 million distinct CDR3 sequences, roughly 27% seen only once; the top ten take about 7.7%. The specimen sequenced was blood. The source is a woman younger than 45 in good health. CDR3s include the opening cysteine and the closing phenylalanine or tryptophan. The order of the fields is J gene, clone size, D gene, V gene, CDR3 DNA, CDR3 protein. A D gene is named only where the DNA matches it firmly. Clone size is stated in some rows and not others, as once, few, many or a class when expanded.

J: TRBJ1-5; size: few; D: .; V: TRBV6-1; DNA: TGTGCCAGCAAGCCGCGGGGGGGCCAGCCCCAGCATTTT; CDR3: CASKPRGGQPQHF
J: TRBJ2-7; size: few; D: TRBD1; V: TRBV27; DNA: TGTGCCAGCAGTCGAGCAGGGGGCCTCACCTACGAGCAGTACTTC; CDR3: CASSRAGGLTYEQYF
J: TRBJ1-5; size: few; D: TRBD1; V: TRBV15; DNA: TGTGCCACCAGCGGACAGGACAGGGTCCAGTATCAGCCCCAGCATTTT; CDR3: CATSGQDRVQYQPQHF
J: TRBJ2-7; size: few; D: TRBD1; V: TRBV20-1; DNA: TGCAGTGCTAGAGATCAGTCGACAGGGGAGTTTTACGAGCAGTACTTC; CDR3: CSARDQSTGEFYEQYF
J: TRBJ2-3; size: .; D: TRBD2; V: TRBV18; DNA: TGTGCCAGCTCACCGGAGCGGGAGGCAGATACGCAGTATTTT; CDR3: CASSPEREADTQYF
J: TRBJ1-6; size: .; D: .; V: TRBV6-5; DNA: TGTGCCAGCAGTTACGCCCGGACCTTCCAGTCACCCCTCCACTTT; CDR3: CASSYARTFQSPLHF
J: TRBJ2-1; size: few; D: .; V: TRBV6-2/TRBV6-3; DNA: TGTGCCAGCAGTTACCGGGAGTGGGACAATGAGCAGTTCTTC; CDR3: CASSYREWDNEQFF
J: TRBJ2-4; size: few; D: TRBD2; V: TRBV3-1; DNA: TGTGCCAGCAGCCAAGATCCCATCCCTAGCGGGAGAAATCGGCTCGCCAAAAACATTCAGTACTTC; CDR3: CASSQDPIPSGRNRLAKNIQYF
J: TRBJ1-4; size: .; D: .; V: TRBV6-1; DNA: TGCGCCAGCAGTGAAGGGCCTTTGGCGAATGAAAAACTGTTTTTT; CDR3: CASSEGPLANEKLFF
J: TRBJ2-6; size: .; D: .; V: TRBV28; DNA: TGTGCCAGCAGTTTTCTTAATTCGTACTCTGGGGCCAACGTCCTGACTTTC; CDR3: CASSFLNSYSGANVLTF
J: TRBJ2-5; size: .; D: TRBD1; V: TRBV2; DNA: TGTGCCAGCAACACTCACGGGACAGGGTTCAAGTACTTC; CDR3: CASNTHGTGFKYF
J: TRBJ1-1; size: once; D: .; V: TRBV5-1; DNA: TGCGCCAGCAGCTTTGGGGGCCCCGGGCGGACTGAAGCTTTCTTT; CDR3: CASSFGGPGRTEAFF
J: TRBJ1-2; size: few; D: .; V: TRBV9; DNA: TGTGCCAGCAGCGCGTTGGGGGTGACTGGCTACACCTTC; CDR3: CASSALGVTGYTF
J: TRBJ2-5; size: .; D: TRBD2; V: TRBV12-3/TRBV12-4; DNA: TGTGCCAGCATCCCCGGACTAGCGGGGGCTGGGGAGACCCAGTACTTC; CDR3: CASIPGLAGAGETQYF
J: TRBJ2-5; size: .; D: .; V: TRBV20-1; DNA: TGCAGTGCTAGTGGGGCGGCGCCGCGGGGAGAGACCCAGTACTTC; CDR3: CSASGAAPRGETQYF
J: TRBJ1-2; size: few; D: .; V: TRBV25-1; DNA: TGTGCCAGCAGTGAAACGGGGAGATCGCCCTATGGCTACACCTTC; CDR3: CASSETGRSPYGYTF
J: TRBJ2-7; size: few; D: .; V: TRBV21-1; DNA: TGTGCCAGTTGGGGCGACCAGTACTTC; CDR3: CASWGDQYF
J: TRBJ1-2; size: .; D: .; V: TRBV20-1; DNA: TGCAGTGCTAGCCCCCAGAGTTCGTCTAATGGCTACACCTTC; CDR3: CSASPQSSSNGYTF
J: TRBJ2-1; size: few; D: .; V: TRBV2; DNA: TGTGCCAGCAGTGAAGGTGCTGGATGGTCCTACAATGAGCAGTTCTTC; CDR3: CASSEGAGWSYNEQFF
J: TRBJ1-5; size: .; D: TRBD1; V: TRBV24-1; DNA: TGTGCCACAGCCGGGACAGGGTTCGATCAGCCCCAGCATTTT; CDR3: CATAGTGFDQPQHF
J: TRBJ2-4; size: .; D: TRBD2; V: TRBV12-3/TRBV12-4; DNA: TGTGCCAGCAGTTTAAGGCTAGCGGACATTCAGTACTTC; CDR3: CASSLRLADIQYF
J: TRBJ2-1; size: .; D: .; V: TRBV5-1; DNA: TGCGCCAGCACCATCAGACAGAGCTCCTACAATGAGCAGTTCTTC; CDR3: CASTIRQSSYNEQFF
J: TRBJ2-7; size: .; D: .; V: TRBV27; DNA: TGTGCCAGCAGTTTTGCCCGGTTGGAGCAGTACTTC; CDR3: CASSFARLEQYF
J: TRBJ1-4; size: .; D: .; V: TRBV6-6; DNA: TGTGCCAGCAGTTCGGGAGGTCGGAAAAAACTGTTTTTT; CDR3: CASSSGGRKKLFF
J: TRBJ2-7; size: many; D: TRBD1; V: TRBV7-2; DNA: TGTGCCAGCAGCGAGATGGGGACAGGACGGTCCTACGAGCAGTACTTC; CDR3: CASSEMGTGRSYEQYF
J: TRBJ2-6; size: many; D: .; V: TRBV5-1; DNA: TGCGCCAGCAGCTTCGAAAGGGGGTCTGGGGCCAACGTCCTGACTTTC; CDR3: CASSFERGSGANVLTF
J: TRBJ2-1; size: .; D: .; V: TRBV6-2/TRBV6-3; DNA: TGTGCCAGCACCTCCCAGCTAGGGCAGTTCTTC; CDR3: CASTSQLGQFF
J: TRBJ2-6; size: many; D: .; V: TRBV15; DNA: TGTGCCACCAGCGGCCGGGTGGGAATCAGTCATGGGGCCAACGTCCTGACTTTC; CDR3: CATSGRVGISHGANVLTF
J: TRBJ1-2; size: .; D: TRBD1; V: TRBV2; DNA: TGTGCCAGCACCCCAGACAGGGAGAACGCCTATGGCTACACCTTC; CDR3: CASTPDRENAYGYTF
J: TRBJ2-3; size: .; D: TRBD2; V: TRBV12-3/TRBV12-4; DNA: TGTGCCAGCAGTTGGGGACTAGCGAGAGCAGATACGCAATATTTT; CDR3: CASSWGLARADTQYF
J: TRBJ2-7; size: .; D: TRBD2; V: TRBV20-1; DNA: TGCAGTACTAGCGGCTCCTACAATGAGCAGTACTTC; CDR3: CSTSGSYNEQYF
J: TRBJ2-6; size: .; D: TRBD1; V: TRBV12-3/TRBV12-4; DNA: TGTGCCAGCGCAGGGGGCGCGGAAGGGGCCAACGTCCTGACTTTC; CDR3: CASAGGAEGANVLTF
J: TRBJ1-2; size: once; D: .; V: TRBV7-6; DNA: TGTGCCAGCAGCTTAGGTTTGTCGAATGGCTACACCTTC; CDR3: CASSLGLSNGYTF